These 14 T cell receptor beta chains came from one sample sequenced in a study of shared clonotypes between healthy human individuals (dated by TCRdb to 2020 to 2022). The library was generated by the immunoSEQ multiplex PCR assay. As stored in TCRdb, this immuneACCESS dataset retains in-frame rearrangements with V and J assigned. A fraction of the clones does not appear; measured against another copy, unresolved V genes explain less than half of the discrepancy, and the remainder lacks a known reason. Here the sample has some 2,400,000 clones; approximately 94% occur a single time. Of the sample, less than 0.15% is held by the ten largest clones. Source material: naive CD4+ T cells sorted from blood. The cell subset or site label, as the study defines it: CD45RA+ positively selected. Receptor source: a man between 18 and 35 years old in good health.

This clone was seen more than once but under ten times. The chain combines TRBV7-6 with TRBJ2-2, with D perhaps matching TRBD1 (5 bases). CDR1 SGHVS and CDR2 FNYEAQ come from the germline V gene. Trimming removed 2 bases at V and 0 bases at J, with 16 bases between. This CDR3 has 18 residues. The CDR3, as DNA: TGTGCCAGCAGCTTAAAGGGTAGTTGGGGCCCGAACACCGGGGAGCTGTTTTTT. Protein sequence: CASSLKGSWGPNTGELFF. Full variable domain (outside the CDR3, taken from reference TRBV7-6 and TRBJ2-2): GAGVSQSPRYKVTKRGQDVALRCDPISGHVSLYWYRQALGQGPEFLTYFNYEAQQDKSGLPNDRFSAERPEGSISTLTIQRTEQRDSAMYRCASSLKGSWGPNTGELFFGEGSRLTVL.

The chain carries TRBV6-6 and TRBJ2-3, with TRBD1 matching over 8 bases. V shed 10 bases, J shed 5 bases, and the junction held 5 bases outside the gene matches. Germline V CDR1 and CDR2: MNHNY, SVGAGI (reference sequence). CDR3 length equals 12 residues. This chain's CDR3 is CAIQGARDTQYF. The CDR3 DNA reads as TGTGCCATCCAGGGGGCCAGAGATACGCAGTATTTT.

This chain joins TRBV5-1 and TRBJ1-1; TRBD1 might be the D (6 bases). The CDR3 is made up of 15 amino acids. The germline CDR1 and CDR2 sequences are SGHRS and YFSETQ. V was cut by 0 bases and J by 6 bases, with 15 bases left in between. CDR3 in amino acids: CASSLAPQQGSEAFF. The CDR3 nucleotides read TGCGCCAGCAGCTTGGCCCCCCAACAGGGTTCTGAAGCTTTCTTT.

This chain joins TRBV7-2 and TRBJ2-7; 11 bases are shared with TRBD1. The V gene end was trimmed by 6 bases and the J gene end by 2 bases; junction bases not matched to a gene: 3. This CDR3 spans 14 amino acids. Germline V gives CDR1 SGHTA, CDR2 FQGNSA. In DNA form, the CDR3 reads TGTGCCAGCAGGAGGGGACAGGGGGCCTACGAGCAGTACTTC. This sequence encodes CASRRGQGAYEQYF.

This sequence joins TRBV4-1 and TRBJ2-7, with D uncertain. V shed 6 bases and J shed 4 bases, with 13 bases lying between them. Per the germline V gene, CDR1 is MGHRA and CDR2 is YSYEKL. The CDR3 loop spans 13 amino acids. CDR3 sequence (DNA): TGCGCCAGCAGTCTGGTTATGGGTTACGAGCAGTACTTC. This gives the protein CASSLVMGYEQYF.

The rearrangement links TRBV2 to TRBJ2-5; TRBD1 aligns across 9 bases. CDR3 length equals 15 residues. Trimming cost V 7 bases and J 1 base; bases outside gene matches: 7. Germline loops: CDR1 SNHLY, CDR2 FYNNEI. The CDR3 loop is CASNPGQGGQETQYF. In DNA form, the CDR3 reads TGTGCCAGCAACCCGGGACAGGGTGGCCAAGAGACCCAGTACTTC.

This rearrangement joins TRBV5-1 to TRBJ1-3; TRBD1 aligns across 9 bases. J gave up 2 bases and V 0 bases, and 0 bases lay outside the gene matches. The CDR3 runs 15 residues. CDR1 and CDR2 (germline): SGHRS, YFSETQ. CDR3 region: CASSLGDRAGNTIYF. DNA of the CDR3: TGCGCCAGCAGCTTGGGGGACAGGGCTGGAAACACCATATATTTT. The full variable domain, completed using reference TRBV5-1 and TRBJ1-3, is KAGVTQTPRYLIKTRGQQVTLSCSPISGHRSVSWYQQTPGQGLQFLFEYFSETQRNKGNFPGRFSGRQFSNSRSEMNVSTLELGDSALYLCASSLGDRAGNTIYFGEGSWLTVV.

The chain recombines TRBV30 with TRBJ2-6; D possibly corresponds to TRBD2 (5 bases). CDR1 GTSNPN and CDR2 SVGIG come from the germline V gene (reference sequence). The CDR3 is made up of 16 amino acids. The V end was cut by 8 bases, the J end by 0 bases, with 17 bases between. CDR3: CAHDLTGNSGANVLTF. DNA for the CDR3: TGTGCCCACGATCTGACGGGAAACTCTGGGGCCAACGTCCTGACTTTC.

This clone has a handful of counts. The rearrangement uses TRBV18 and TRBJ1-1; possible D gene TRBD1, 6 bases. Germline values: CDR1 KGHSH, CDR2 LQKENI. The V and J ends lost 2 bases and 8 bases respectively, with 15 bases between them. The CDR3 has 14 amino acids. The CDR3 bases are TGTGCCAGCTCACCATCGTGGGTAGGGACAGAAGCTTTCTTT. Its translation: CASSPSWVGTEAFF.

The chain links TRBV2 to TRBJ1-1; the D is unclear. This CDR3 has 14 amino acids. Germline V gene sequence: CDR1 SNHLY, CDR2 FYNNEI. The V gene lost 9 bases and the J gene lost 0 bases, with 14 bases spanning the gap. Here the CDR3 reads CASGIAEMNTEAFF. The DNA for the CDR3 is TGTGCCAGTGGCATTGCGGAGATGAACACTGAAGCTTTCTTT.

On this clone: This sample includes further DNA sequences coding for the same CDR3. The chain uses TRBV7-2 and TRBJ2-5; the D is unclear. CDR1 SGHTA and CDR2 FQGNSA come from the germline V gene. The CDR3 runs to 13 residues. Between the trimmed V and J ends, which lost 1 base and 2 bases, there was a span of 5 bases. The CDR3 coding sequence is TGTGCCAGCAGCTTAGGCGGTCAAGAGACCCAGTACTTC. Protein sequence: CASSLGGQETQYF.

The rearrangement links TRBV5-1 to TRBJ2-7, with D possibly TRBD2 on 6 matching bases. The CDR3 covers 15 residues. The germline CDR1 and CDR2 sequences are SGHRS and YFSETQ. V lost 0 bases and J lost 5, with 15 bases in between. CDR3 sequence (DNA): TGCGCCAGCAGCTTGGCGGCCCAGGGAGGAAACGAGCAGTACTTC. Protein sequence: CASSLAAQGGNEQYF.

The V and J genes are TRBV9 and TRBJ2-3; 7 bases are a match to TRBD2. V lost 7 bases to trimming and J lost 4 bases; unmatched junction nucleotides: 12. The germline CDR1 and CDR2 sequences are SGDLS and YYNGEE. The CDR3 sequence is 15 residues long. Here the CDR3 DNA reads TGTGCCAGCGGCCGCGGCGCGGGGGAACCAGATACGCAGTATTTT. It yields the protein CASGRGAGEPDTQYF.

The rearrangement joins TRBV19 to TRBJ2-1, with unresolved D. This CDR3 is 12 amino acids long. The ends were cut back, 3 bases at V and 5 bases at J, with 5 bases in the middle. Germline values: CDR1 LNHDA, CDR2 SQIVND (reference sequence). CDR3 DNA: TGTGCCAGTAGTATTTTGGACAATGAGCAGTTCTTC. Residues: CASSILDNEQFF.